This is a list of T cell receptor beta chains from one sample in a study of cytomegalovirus exposure and HLA in healthy donors. Sequencing was performed with immunoSEQ multiplex PCR; in TCRdb, only in-frame clones are kept and a portion is missing. This sample has 150,000 or so clones; roughly 80% occur once, and the top ten carry 1.6%. The source material was PBMCs. The receptors here all came from a female donor in good health and CMV-seronegative. CDR3s include the opening cysteine and the closing phenylalanine or tryptophan. A D gene is named only where the DNA matches it firmly. For some rows the clone size is stated as once, few or many, or as a class when expanded; others skip it.

d_call clone_size j_call v_call cdr3_aa cdr3_nt
- once TRBJ2-1 TRBV27 CASSIAGTQGGFF TGTGCCAGCAGTATCGCCGGGACGCAGGGGGGGTTCTTC
- few TRBJ1-1 TRBV6-6 CASEVGGSGTEAFF TGTGCCAGCGAGGTGGGGGGATCGGGCACTGAAGCTTTCTTT
TRBD1 few TRBJ1-2 TRBV19 CASSIYRGPGYGYTF TGTGCCAGTAGTATTTACAGGGGGCCGGGCTATGGCTACACCTTC
TRBD1 - TRBJ2-7 TRBV4-2 CASSQDQAGIRTGQSEQYF TGTGCCAGCAGCCAAGACCAAGCAGGGATTCGGACAGGGCAAAGCGAGCAGTACTTC
TRBD1 once TRBJ1-2 TRBV27 CASADRGSNYGYTF TGTGCCAGCGCTGACAGGGGGAGTAACTATGGCTACACCTTC
TRBD1 few TRBJ1-1 TRBV19 CASRYDRGRTEAFF TGTGCCAGTAGGTACGACAGGGGGCGTACTGAAGCTTTCTTT
- - TRBJ1-1 TRBV18 CASSPNAPTGYTEAFF TGTGCCAGCTCACCCAACGCCCCAACAGGGTACACTGAAGCTTTCTTT
- - TRBJ2-7 TRBV18 CASSPPGSRYEQYF TGTGCCAGCTCACCGCCGGGATCTCGTTACGAGCAGTACTTC
- - TRBJ2-1 TRBV5-1 CASSADFPRGNEQFF TGCGCCAGCAGCGCGGACTTTCCTCGAGGCAATGAGCAGTTCTTC
TRBD1 once TRBJ1-1 TRBV7-9 CASSLVQGVRPEAFF TGTGCCAGCAGCTTAGTACAGGGGGTTCGCCCTGAAGCTTTCTTT
TRBD1 - TRBJ1-6 TRBV5-1 CASSFEQGAENSPLHF TGCGCCAGCAGCTTCGAACAGGGGGCAGAAAATTCACCCCTCCACTTT
TRBD2 - TRBJ2-5 TRBV7-9 CASSLTSGQETQYF TGTGCCAGCAGCTTGACTAGCGGCCAAGAGACCCAGTACTTC
- - TRBJ1-5 TRBV6-5 CASSRSRVTNQPQHF TGTGCCAGCAGCCGATCCAGGGTGACCAATCAGCCCCAGCATTTT
TRBD1 - TRBJ2-7 TRBV28 CASSPGQSYEQYF TGTGCCAGCAGTCCGGGACAGAGCTACGAGCAGTACTTC
TRBD1 few TRBJ1-1 TRBV25-1 CASSGVGTGLRGTEAFF TGTGCCAGCAGTGGGGTCGGGACAGGGCTTAGGGGCACTGAAGCTTTCTTT
TRBD1 - TRBJ2-1 TRBV28 CASSLPGGTRSYNEQFF TGTGCCAGCAGTCTCCCAGGGGGTACCCGCTCCTACAATGAGCAGTTCTTC
TRBD2 - TRBJ2-7 TRBV18 CASSPPNSGSCEQYF TGTGCCAGCTCACCACCCAATAGCGGGAGTTGCGAGCAGTACTTC
- - TRBJ1-5 TRBV5-4 CASSLFGGNQPQHF TGTGCCAGCAGCTTGTTCGGGGGTAATCAGCCCCAGCATTTT
TRBD2 - TRBJ2-5 TRBV4-1 CASSPRAGGQETQYF TGCGCCAGCAGCCCCAGGGCGGGGGGGCAAGAGACCCAGTACTTC
TRBD2 - TRBJ2-1 TRBV11-2 CASSLSSGSLNEQFF TGTGCCAGCAGCTTATCCAGCGGGAGTCTCAATGAGCAGTTCTTC
- - TRBJ1-3 TRBV18 CASSRGDSGNTIYF TGTGCCAGCTCACGGGGGGATTCTGGAAACACCATATATTTT
- once TRBJ2-7 TRBV10-1 CASSEASGAAYEQYF TGCGCCAGCAGTGAGGCCTCAGGGGCGGCCTACGAGCAGTACTTC